One TCR beta chain is described in this entry. Its specificity is unknown. The sample belongs to a study of a mutant IDH1 vaccine in newly diagnosed glioma. Overall study context: Treated patients had a mean age of around 40 years and an approximately 62% male, 37.5% female split. Beforehand, treatment had been radiotherapy, temozolomide, or both; the majority received both.

Findings and caveats of the study: Among patients, roughly 94% showed immune responses induced by the vaccine.

TCRdb's table, derived via immunoSEQ multiplex PCR, lists solely in-frame clones and lacks some. This sample has about 32,000 clones, with roughly four fifths found just once. CDR1 is LNHDA and CDR2 is SQIVND in the germline V gene (reference sequence). V dropped 8 bases and J dropped 1; count of bases not matched to a gene: 1. This CDR3 spans 12 amino acids. Noted time point: week 35, safety follow-up. The vaccine gave 300 ug of a 20-mer mutant IDH1 peptide subcutaneously per dose. The TCR originated in a man in his thirties or forties with glioma. Sequenced material: PBMCs, taken from a glioma patient whose treatment included an IDH1 peptide vaccine. The V and J genes are TRBV19 and TRBJ1-1, with TRBD1 matching 7 bases. CDR3 in DNA: TGTGCCAGTGACAGGGAGAACACTGAAGCTTTCTTT. Translating gives CASDRENTEAFF.